This T cell receptor (beta chain) stems from a study of blood T cell repertoires in COVID-19. Study-level background: T cells, B-cell-depleted T cells, or PBMCs supplied cDNA or gDNA.

Original processing methods: Reference gene primer amplification gave estimated nucleated cell counts. Produced via immunoSEQ multiplex PCR; TCRdb's table is partial and in-frame only. Clonal size and the V and J genes are those of that table, whereas D and trimming came from the DNA. The sample lists roughly 120,000 clones; roughly three quarters were seen once. There are 13 residues in the CDR3. V lost 5 bases and J lost 7, with 12 bases in between. CDR1 is SGHAT, CDR2 FQNNGV, per germline. This clone was counted only a few times. The sequencing input was peripheral blood. J is TRBJ2-1 and V is TRBV11-2, with D tentatively TRBD2 (6 bases). This clonotype was obtained from a human donor in a cohort sampled during active COVID-19. As DNA, the CDR3 is TGTGCCAGCAGCCCCTTACGGGGGAATGAGCAGTTCTTC. Residues: CASSPLRGNEQFF. The full variable domain, completed using reference TRBV11-2 and TRBJ2-1, is EAGVAQSPRYKIIEKRQSVAFWCNPISGHATLYWYQQILGQGPKLLIQFQNNGVVDDSQLPKDRFSAERLKGVDSTLKIQPAKLEDSAVYLCASSPLRGNEQFFGPGTRLTVL.